Each of the 19 T cell receptor beta chains below was sequenced from the same sample in a study of cytomegalovirus exposure and HLA in healthy donors. Measured with immunoSEQ multiplex PCR; TCRdb has only the in-frame clones, and not every one. The table has a few hundred thousand clones, around 80% seen once; the top ten hold over 13%. Sequencing input: PBMCs. Source of these receptors: a woman aged 25 to 45 in good health and CMV-seropositive.

A note on this clone: A clone one base away is much larger, so this may be a read error. This specimen includes other DNA sequences encoding the same CDR3. The chain links TRBV20-1 to TRBJ1-2, with D unresolved. Trimming cost V 4 bases and J 3 bases, with 0 bases left between them. The V gene's germline CDR1 is DFQATT and CDR2 SNEGSKA (reference sequence). CDR3 length: 9 amino acids. CDR3 DNA sequence: TGCAGTGCTAACTATGGCTACACCTTC. Translated: CSANYGYTF.

For the CDR3, the DNA is TGTGCCAGCAGATCATTGACAGGGAAGTACGAGCAGTACTTC. As protein: CASRSLTGKYEQYF. V is TRBV6-1 and J is TRBJ2-7, with 7 bases identical to TRBD1. Per germline, CDR1 MNHNS and CDR2 SASEGT. The CDR3 runs to 14 residues. V lost 6 bases, J lost 4 bases, and 9 bases stayed unmatched.

The CDR3, as DNA: TGTGCCAGCAGCTTAACAGGGACCTACAATGAGCAGTTCTTC. This gives the protein CASSLTGTYNEQFF. V and J are TRBV11-3 and TRBJ2-1; TRBD1 might be the D (6 bases). The CDR3 is 14 residues long. V was trimmed by 2 bases and J by 2 bases, leaving 7 bases between them. CDR1 and CDR2 from the germline V gene are SGHNT and YENEEA.

This chain uses TRBV5-5 with TRBJ2-7, with D unclear. V was clipped by 2 bases and J by 2 bases, with 8 bases between them. Germline assignment: CDR1 SGHKS and CDR2 YYEKEE (reference sequence). The CDR3 consists of 13 residues. As DNA, the CDR3 is TGTGCCAGCAGCTTAACGGTAGCCTACGAGCAGTACTTC. Translation gives CASSLTVAYEQYF. Drawing the rest from reference TRBV5-5 and TRBJ2-7, the complete variable domain is DAGVTQSPTHLIKTRGQQVTLRCSPISGHKSVSWYQQVLGQGPQFIFQYYEKEERGRGNFPDRFSARQFPNYSSELNVNALLLGDSALYLCASSLTVAYEQYFGPGTRLTVT.

On this clone itself: Other DNA sequences of this sample code for an identical CDR3. The chain joins TRBV7-6 to TRBJ1-1; D call uncertain. CDR1 and CDR2 from the germline V gene are SGHVS and FNYEAQ. This CDR3 has 13 residues. V was clipped by 0 bases and J by 2 bases, with 4 bases between them. In DNA, the CDR3 is TGTGCCAGCAGCTTAGCGCCCAACACTGAAGCTTTCTTT. Translation gives CASSLAPNTEAFF.

The gene calls are TRBV5-1 and TRBJ2-5; the D call may be TRBD1 or TRBD2 (7 bases each). The CDR3 has 14 residues. V lost 4 bases, J lost 2 bases, and 12 bases lay in between. CDR1 SGHRS and CDR2 YFSETQ come from the germline V gene. The CDR3 loop is CASSRGDRQETQYF. The CDR3 DNA reads as TGCGCCAGCAGCCGGGGGGACAGACAAGAGACCCAGTACTTC.

This chain connects TRBV11-2 to TRBJ2-5; 8 nucleotides line up with TRBD2. The junction had 9 bases not matched to a gene; V was cut back by 5 bases and J by 4 bases. Germline V lookup: CDR1 SGHAT, CDR2 FQNNGV. The CDR3 runs to 15 residues. DNA of the CDR3: TGTGCCAGCAGCGGCAGCGGGAGACGTGGAGAGACCCAGTACTTC. This translates into CASSGSGRRGETQYF.

The genes are TRBV4-1 and TRBJ2-7; D is undetermined. CDR1 is MGHRA and CDR2 is YSYEKL in the germline V gene. This CDR3 region has 12 residues. V was trimmed by 1 base and J by 5 bases, leaving 6 bases between them. DNA for the CDR3: TGCGCCAGCAGCCAAGCTGCGGACGAGCAGTACTTC. Amino acid sequence: CASSQAADEQYF.

V and J are TRBV18 and TRBJ2-1, with D hard to call. The CDR3 consists of 16 residues. Germline-derived CDR1 and CDR2 are KGHSH and LQKENI. Deletions cut 3 bases from V and 0 bases from J, with 12 bases between. The CDR3 sequence: CASSPPTQSSYNEQFF. CDR3 coding DNA: TGTGCCAGCTCACCTCCCACACAGAGCTCCTACAATGAGCAGTTCTTC.

The V call is TRBV4-1, the J call TRBJ2-7, with TRBD2 matching 11 bases. Trimming at V came to 6 bases and at J to 7 bases, leaving 20 bases not matched to a gene. This CDR3 region has 18 residues. The germline gives CDR1 MGHRA, CDR2 YSYEKL. CDR3 sequence reads: CASRPRRLAGGPQGEQYF. CDR3 nucleotides: TGCGCCAGCAGACCCCGGAGGTTAGCGGGAGGGCCTCAAGGTGAGCAGTACTTC.

As to this clone: At one boundary the junction diverges from the germline segment, which might be a read error. The genes are TRBV5-5 and TRBJ1-2; 7 bases are shared with TRBD1. Looked up from germline, CDR1 is SGHKS and CDR2 is YYEKEE (reference sequence). There are 16 residues in the CDR3. The DNA for the CDR3 is TGTGCCAGCAGCTTGGAGTGGGTTACAGGGGCCCTTGGATTCGCCTTC. As protein: CASSLEWVTGALGFAF.

The chain employs TRBV19 and TRBJ1-1, with TRBD1 as a possible D gene (6 bases). Germline V gene sequence: CDR1 LNHDA, CDR2 SQIVND (reference sequence). V dropped 8 bases and J dropped 5 bases, with 21 bases sitting between them. This CDR3 region has 15 residues. CDR3 sequence: CASGGGSGMRTEAFF. The CDR3 DNA follows: TGTGCCAGTGGAGGGGGGTCCGGGATGAGGACTGAAGCTTTCTTT.

This rearrangement joins TRBV6-1 to TRBJ1-1, with no clear D. Germline CDR1 reads MNHNS; CDR2 reads SASEGT. The V end lost 11 bases, the J end lost 0 bases, and 19 bases lay between the germline ends. The CDR3 contains 15 residues. The CDR3 protein is CACRRSAAMNTEAFF. In DNA, the CDR3 is TGTGCCTGCCGAAGGTCGGCCGCGATGAACACTGAAGCTTTCTTT.

The chain uses TRBV27 and TRBJ1-1, with D possibly being TRBD1 (6 bases). CDR1 is MNHEY, CDR2 SMNVEV, per germline (reference sequence). V lost 5 bases, J lost 10 bases, and 26 bases lay in between. This CDR3 comprises 16 residues. The CDR3 protein is CASSPHLQGMELRAFF. CDR3 nucleotides: TGTGCCAGCAGTCCACACTTACAGGGTATGGAATTGAGAGCTTTCTTT.

The rearrangement joins TRBV2 to TRBJ1-1; D is undetermined. CDR3 length: 14 residues. The V gene lost 6 bases and the J gene lost 0 bases, with 11 bases spanning the gap. Germline V lookup: CDR1 SNHLY, CDR2 FYNNEI. Here the CDR3 reads CASRVDTLNTEAFF. CDR3 DNA sequence: TGTGCCAGCAGGGTAGACACTTTGAACACTGAAGCTTTCTTT.

This clone appeared a single time. The CDR3 loop reads CASIPRQGANTEAFF. CDR3 nucleotides: TGTGCCAGCATCCCACGGCAGGGGGCGAACACTGAAGCTTTCTTT. The V call is TRBV7-6, the J call TRBJ1-1; TRBD1 aligns across 8 bases. The CDR3 runs to 15 residues. Germline CDR1 SGHVS, CDR2 FNYEAQ. V was pared by 7 bases and J by 1 base, with 8 bases of the junction left unmatched.

The rearrangement links TRBV29-1 to TRBJ1-1; D not certain. The germline V and J ends were trimmed by 3 bases and 0 bases, with 8 bases remaining between them. The germline gives CDR1 SQVTM, CDR2 ANQGSEA. The CDR3 length is 13 residues. CDR3 sequence reads: CSVEGSMNTEAFF. The CDR3 nucleotides read TGCAGCGTTGAGGGGTCTATGAACACTGAAGCTTTCTTT.

The chain joins TRBV10-3 to TRBJ1-2; D is undetermined. CDR1 is ENHRY, CDR2 SYGVKD, per germline. Trimming took 7 bases from V and 4 from J, leaving 19 bases between them. CDR3 length equals 15 residues. CDR3 bases: TGTGCCATCACCCCTCGAGGGAGTCTCCCCTATGGCTACACCTTC. This translates into CAITPRGSLPYGYTF.

The rearrangement links TRBV10-1 to TRBJ2-7; D unclear. The germline V gene encodes CDR1 WNHNN and CDR2 SYGVQD (reference sequence). The CDR3 is 14 amino acids. V lost 9 bases to trimming and J lost 0 bases, with 15 bases between them. The chain's CDR3 is CARTQGSSSYEQYF. The CDR3 coding sequence is TGCGCCAGGACACAAGGAAGCAGCTCCTACGAGCAGTACTTC.